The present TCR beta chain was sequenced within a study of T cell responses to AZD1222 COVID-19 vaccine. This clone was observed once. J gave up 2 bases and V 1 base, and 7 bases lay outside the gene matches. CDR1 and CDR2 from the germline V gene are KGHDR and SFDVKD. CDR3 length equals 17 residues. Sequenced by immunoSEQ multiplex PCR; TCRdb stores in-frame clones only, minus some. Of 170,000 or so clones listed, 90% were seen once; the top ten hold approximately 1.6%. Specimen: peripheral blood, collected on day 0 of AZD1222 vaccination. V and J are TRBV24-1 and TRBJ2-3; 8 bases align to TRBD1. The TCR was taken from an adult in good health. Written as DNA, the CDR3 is TGTGCCACCAGTGATTTAAGCGGACAGGGACCCACAGATACGCAGTATTTT. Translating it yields CATSDLSGQGPTDTQYF.